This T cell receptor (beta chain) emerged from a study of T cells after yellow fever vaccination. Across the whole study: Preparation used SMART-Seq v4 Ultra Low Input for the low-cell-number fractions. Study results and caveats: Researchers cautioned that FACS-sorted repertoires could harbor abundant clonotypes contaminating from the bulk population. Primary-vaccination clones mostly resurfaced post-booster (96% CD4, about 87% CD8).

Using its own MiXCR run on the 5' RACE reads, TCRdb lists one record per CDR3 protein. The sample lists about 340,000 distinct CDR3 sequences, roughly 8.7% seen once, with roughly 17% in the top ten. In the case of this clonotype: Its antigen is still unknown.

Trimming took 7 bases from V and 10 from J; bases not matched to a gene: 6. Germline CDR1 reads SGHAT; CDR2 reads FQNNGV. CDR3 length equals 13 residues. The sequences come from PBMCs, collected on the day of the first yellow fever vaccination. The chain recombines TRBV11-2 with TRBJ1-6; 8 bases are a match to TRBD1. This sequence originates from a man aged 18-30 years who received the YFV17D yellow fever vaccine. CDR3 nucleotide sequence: TGTGCCAGCATGACTACAGGGGGATCACCCCTCCACTTT. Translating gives CASMTTGGSPLHF. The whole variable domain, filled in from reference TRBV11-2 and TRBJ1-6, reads EAGVAQSPRYKIIEKRQSVAFWCNPISGHATLYWYQQILGQGPKLLIQFQNNGVVDDSQLPKDRFSAERLKGVDSTLKIQPAKLEDSAVYLCASMTTGGSPLHFGNGTRLTVT.